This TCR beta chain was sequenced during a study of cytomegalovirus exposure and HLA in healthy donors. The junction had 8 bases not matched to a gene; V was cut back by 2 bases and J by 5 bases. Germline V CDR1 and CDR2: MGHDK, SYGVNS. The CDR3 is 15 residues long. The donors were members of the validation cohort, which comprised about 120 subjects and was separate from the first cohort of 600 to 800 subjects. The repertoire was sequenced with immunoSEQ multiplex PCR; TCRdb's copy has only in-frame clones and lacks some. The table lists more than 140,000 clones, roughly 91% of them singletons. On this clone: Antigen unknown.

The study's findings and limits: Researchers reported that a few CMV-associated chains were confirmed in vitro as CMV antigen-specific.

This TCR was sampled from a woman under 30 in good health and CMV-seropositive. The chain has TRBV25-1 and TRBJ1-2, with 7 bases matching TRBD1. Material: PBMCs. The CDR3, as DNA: TGTGCCAGCAGTGAAACAGGGGTTTTGAAATATGGCTACACCTTC. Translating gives CASSETGVLKYGYTF.